This TCR beta chain was retrieved from a study of cytotoxic CD8 clonotypes in ibrutinib-treated CLL. As for the study in general: Samples averaged approximately 260,000 productive templates and 94,082 productive rearrangements. Study-level findings and limits: Sustained-remission and progressing patients had different sampling times.

TCRdb's copy holds only in-frame clones and misses some; the assay was immunoSEQ multiplex PCR. The table shows about 130,000 clones, with around three quarters occurring only once. In the case of this clone: Its matching antigen is unknown.

The germline V gene encodes CDR1 ENHRY and CDR2 SYGVKD. The CDR3 loop spans 12 amino acids. Trimming took 8 bases from V and 4 from J, leaving 12 bases between them. The specimen comprised PBMCs, sampled after 12 months of ibrutinib treatment. V usage is TRBV10-3 and J usage is TRBJ2-7; D possibly corresponds to TRBD2 (5 bases). This TCR came from a human donor with chronic lymphocytic leukemia. CDR3 bases: TGTGCCATCGGGGAGTACAGATACGAGCAGTACTTC. It yields the protein CAIGEYRYEQYF.